A selection of T cell receptor beta chains follows, all from one sample in a study of T cells in Graves' hyperthyroidism and ophthalmopathy. MiXCR, run by TCRdb on the multiplex PCR reads, gives a single entry per CDR3 protein. The data show some 700,000 distinct CDR3 sequences, roughly 17% seen once. The specimen was blood. The receptors derive from a man between 45 and 60 years old with Graves' hyperthyroidism. Both conserved end residues are part of each CDR3. Fields, in order: clone size, V gene, CDR3 length, D gene, J gene, CDR3 protein, CDR3 DNA. D genes are given only for firm matches. Part of the rows lack a size; the others show once, few, many or a class for expanded clones.

abundance: few
v_gene: TRBV5-1
len: 15
d_gene: NA
j_gene: TRBJ2-3
CDR3aa: CASRRLATGADTQYF
CDR3nt: TGCGCCAGCCGCCGACTGGCAACTGGCGCAGATACGCAGTATTTT

abundance: NA
v_gene: TRBV11-2
len: 11
d_gene: NA
j_gene: TRBJ2-7
CDR3aa: CASSPGGVWYF
CDR3nt: TGTGCCAGCAGCCCCGGAGGGGTGTGGTACTTC

abundance: once
v_gene: TRBV6-1
len: 13
d_gene: TRBD1
j_gene: TRBJ1-2
CDR3aa: CATGQGVNYGYTF
CDR3nt: TGTGCCACCGGACAGGGGGTTAACTATGGCTACACCTTC

abundance: many
v_gene: TRBV2
len: 14
d_gene: TRBD1
j_gene: TRBJ2-5
CDR3aa: CASREDRGLETQYF
CDR3nt: TGTGCCAGCAGAGAAGACAGGGGGCTGGAGACCCAGTACTTC

abundance: NA
v_gene: TRBV11-2
len: 14
d_gene: NA
j_gene: TRBJ2-7
CDR3aa: CASSSTGKWDEQYF
CDR3nt: TGTGCCAGCAGCTCCACAGGGAAGTGGGACGAGCAGTACTTC

abundance: many
v_gene: TRBV11-2
len: 15
d_gene: NA
j_gene: TRBJ2-7
CDR3aa: CASSLEVALSYEQYF
CDR3nt: TGTGCCAGCAGCTTAGAAGTGGCACTCTCCTACGAGCAGTACTTC

abundance: NA
v_gene: TRBV30
len: 11
d_gene: NA
j_gene: TRBJ1-1
CDR3aa: CAWSTTTGAFF
CDR3nt: TGTGCCTGGAGTACTACAACGGGAGCTTTCTTT

abundance: NA
v_gene: TRBV3-1
len: 12
d_gene: NA
j_gene: TRBJ2-1
CDR3aa: CASSQDLGPEFF
CDR3nt: TGTGCCAGCAGCCAAGATTTAGGACCAGAGTTCTTC

abundance: once
v_gene: TRBV30
len: 13
d_gene: NA
j_gene: TRBJ2-1
CDR3aa: CAWSRRNPGKPFF
CDR3nt: TGTGCCTGGAGCAGAAGAAACCCCGGAAAGCCGTTCTTC

abundance: few
v_gene: TRBV20-1
len: 15
d_gene: NA
j_gene: TRBJ2-4
CDR3aa: CSARDPGVTFNIQYF
CDR3nt: TGCAGTGCTAGAGACCCGGGAGTCACCTTTAACATTCAGTACTTC

abundance: NA
v_gene: TRBV15
len: 14
d_gene: NA
j_gene: TRBJ2-4
CDR3aa: CATSRDGSGNIQYF
CDR3nt: TGTGCCACCAGCAGAGACGGGAGTGGAAACATTCAGTACTTC

abundance: many
v_gene: TRBV9
len: 15
d_gene: NA
j_gene: TRBJ2-7
CDR3aa: CASSVETGYPYEQYF
CDR3nt: TGTGCCAGCAGCGTAGAAACCGGGTATCCCTACGAGCAGTACTTC

abundance: NA
v_gene: TRBV7-2
len: 16
d_gene: TRBD1
j_gene: TRBJ1-1
CDR3aa: CASSAGTGGANTEAFF
CDR3nt: TGTGCCAGCAGCGCCGGGACAGGGGGCGCGAACACTGAAGCTTTCTTT

abundance: NA
v_gene: TRBV3-1
len: 16
d_gene: NA
j_gene: TRBJ2-2
CDR3aa: CASSQDLGRGTGELFF
CDR3nt: TGTGCCAGCAGCCAAGATTTGGGGCGCGGGACCGGGGAGCTGTTTTTT

abundance: NA
v_gene: TRBV7-2
len: 18
d_gene: NA
j_gene: TRBJ2-1
CDR3aa: CASSPKRWRGNSYNEQFF
CDR3nt: TGTGCCAGCAGCCCTAAGAGGTGGCGGGGCAACTCCTACAATGAGCAGTTCTTC

abundance: NA
v_gene: TRBV24-1
len: 12
d_gene: NA
j_gene: TRBJ1-2
CDR3aa: CATSWGSHGYTF
CDR3nt: TGTGCCACCAGCTGGGGCAGCCATGGCTACACCTTC

abundance: few
v_gene: TRBV28
len: 15
d_gene: TRBD1
j_gene: TRBJ1-5
CDR3aa: CASRHQGANNQPQHF
CDR3nt: TGTGCCAGCAGACACCAGGGGGCGAACAATCAGCCCCAGCATTTT

abundance: NA
v_gene: TRBV5-4
len: 14
d_gene: NA
j_gene: TRBJ2-7
CDR3aa: CASSLAGPVIEQYF
CDR3nt: TGTGCCAGCAGCTTGGCGGGTCCCGTAATCGAGCAGTACTTC

abundance: many
v_gene: TRBV27
len: 19
d_gene: TRBD2
j_gene: TRBJ2-1
CDR3aa: CASSLYPPPWLAEYNEQFF
CDR3nt: TGTGCCAGCAGTTTATATCCCCCCCCGTGGCTAGCGGAGTACAATGAGCAGTTCTTC

abundance: NA
v_gene: TRBV7-8
len: 14
d_gene: TRBD1
j_gene: TRBJ2-3
CDR3aa: CASSPDREPDTQYF
CDR3nt: TGTGCCAGCAGCCCGGACAGGGAGCCAGATACGCAGTATTTT

abundance: many
v_gene: TRBV10-3
len: 14
d_gene: TRBD1
j_gene: TRBJ2-6
CDR3aa: CATRQGSGANVLTF
CDR3nt: TGTGCCACCCGACAGGGCTCTGGGGCCAACGTCCTGACTTTC

abundance: few
v_gene: TRBV19
len: 17
d_gene: NA
j_gene: TRBJ2-3
CDR3aa: CASSIPPRDKLTDTQYF
CDR3nt: TGTGCCAGTAGTATCCCCCCACGGGACAAACTCACAGATACGCAGTATTTT

abundance: NA
v_gene: TRBV12-3/TRBV12-4
len: 17
d_gene: TRBD2
j_gene: TRBJ2-2
CDR3aa: CASRMGLAGVRTGELFF
CDR3nt: TGTGCCAGCAGAATGGGACTAGCGGGAGTACGTACCGGGGAGCTGTTTTTT